These 32 T cell receptor beta chains came from one sample sequenced in a study of blood T cells in healthy people across ages. Combining a sample-barcoded 5' primer with a J-beta primer mix, a second PCR ran for about 7 to 11 cycles. A single record per CDR3 protein comes from TCRdb applying MiXCR to the 5' RACE reads. The sample includes 800,000 or so distinct CDR3 sequences, just under 25% of them seen just once. A further study also used this sample, focusing on T cells of mothers and their children.

The sequencing input was blood. The receptors come from a boy aged 10-17 years in good health.

As to this clonotype: A much more abundant neighbour one base away suggests this may be a read error. The chain has TRBV25-1 and TRBJ2-5, with 15 bases fitting TRBD2. Germline V gene lookup returns CDR1 MGHDK and CDR2 SYGVNS. This CDR3 region has 15 residues. CDR3 nucleotides: TGTGCCAGCAGCGGGGGACTAGCGGGAGGAGAGGCCCAGTACTTC. Protein: CASSGGLAGGEAQYF. Full variable domain (remainder filled in from reference TRBV25-1 and TRBJ2-5): EADIYQTPRYLVIGTGKKITLECSQTMGHDKMYWYQQDPGMELHLIHYSYGVNSTEKGDLSSESTVSRIRTEHFPLTLESARPSHTSQYLCASSGGLAGGEAQYFGPGTRLLVL.

This clonotype occurred a few times. The rearrangement joins TRBV12-3 or TRBV12-4 to TRBJ1-2, with unresolved D. The CDR3 loop spans 13 amino acids. With 8 bases removed from V and 1 base from J, the gap between germline ends came to 11 bases. CDR3 region: CASFAGGNYGYTF. CDR3 DNA sequence: TGTGCCAGCTTCGCGGGTGGTAACTATGGCTACACCTTC.

This rearrangement joins TRBV7-2 to TRBJ1-1; D is unresolved. Germline loops: CDR1 SGHTA, CDR2 FQGNSA. V lost 5 bases and J lost 4, with 8 bases in between. The CDR3 is 12 amino acids. Written as DNA, the CDR3 is TGTGCCAGCAGCCCCAGGCTCACTGAAGCTTTCTTT. It encodes CASSPRLTEAFF.

The CDR3: CSVSNLAGYRETQYF. In DNA, the CDR3 is TGCAGCGTCTCAAACCTAGCGGGGTACAGGGAGACCCAGTACTTC. V is TRBV29-1 and J is TRBJ2-5; 9 bases fit TRBD2. After removal of 6 bases from V and 5 bases from J, the junction contained 13 bases not matched to a gene. This CDR3 region has 15 residues. Germline V gene data show CDR1 as SQVTM and CDR2 as ANQGSEA.

This clonotype was seen only a few times. The genes are TRBV7-6 and TRBJ2-1; the D is unclear. The CDR3 runs 15 residues. V shed 6 bases and J shed 0 bases, with 12 bases lying between them. Per germline, CDR1 SGHVS and CDR2 FNYEAQ. CDR3 sequence (DNA): TGTGCCAGCAGTAGGGCGACAAGCTCCTACAATGAGCAGTTCTTC. This codes for CASSRATSSYNEQFF.

The chain links TRBV3-1 to TRBJ1-2; unclear D gene. The germline V gene encodes CDR1 LGHDT and CDR2 YNNKEL (reference sequence). V was clipped by 4 bases and J by 5 bases, with 8 bases between them. CDR3 length: 12 amino acids. The CDR3 DNA sequence: TGTGCCAGCAGCCTAGCCCTTTATGGCTACACCTTC. It yields the protein CASSLALYGYTF.

The chain links TRBV7-2 to TRBJ2-5; D assignment may be TRBD1 or TRBD2 (5 bases each). Germline V gene data show CDR1 as SGHTA and CDR2 as FQGNSA. CDR3 length: 18 amino acids. Trimming stripped 5 bases from V and 5 bases from J, with 27 bases between. CDR3 DNA sequence: TGTGCCAGCAGCCTGGAATTCCGAGGGGTGGCCCGATGGGAGACCCAGTACTTC. It codes for CASSLEFRGVARWETQYF.

The sample holds a few counts of this clonotype. The chain is built from TRBV7-2 and TRBJ2-3, with 8 nucleotides matching TRBD1. V shed 3 bases and J 2 bases; nucleotides not matched to a gene: 4. Looked up from germline, CDR1 is SGHTA and CDR2 is FQGNSA. The CDR3 totals 15 residues. CDR3 amino acids: CASSLGQDFTDTQYF. Here the CDR3 DNA reads TGTGCCAGCAGCTTGGGACAGGATTTCACAGATACGCAGTATTTT.

The table lists this clonotype with a few counts. The rearrangement uses TRBV7-8 and TRBJ2-1, with D unclear. V lost 6 bases and J 0 bases, leaving 6 bases between the germline ends. CDR1 SGHVS and CDR2 FQNEAQ come from the germline V gene. The CDR3 is 13 residues long. The CDR3 region has the DNA TGTGCCAGCAGACACGGCTCCTACAATGAGCAGTTCTTC. Translating it yields CASRHGSYNEQFF.

This clonotype was observed a few times. The chain is built from TRBV7-2 and TRBJ2-2, with D tentatively TRBD1 (7 bases). CDR1 and CDR2 from the germline V gene are SGHTA and FQGNSA. V lost 5 bases to trimming and J lost 4 bases, with 26 bases between them. The CDR3 spans 19 residues. CDR3 in amino acids: CASSGGGGGAWRVTGELFF. The CDR3 DNA reads TGTGCCAGCAGCGGAGGAGGGGGCGGGGCATGGCGAGTCACCGGGGAGCTGTTTTTT. Filled out from reference TRBV7-2 and TRBJ2-2, the complete variable domain reads GAGVSQSPSNKVTEKGKDVELRCDPISGHTALYWYRQSLGQGLEFLIYFQGNSAPDKSGLPSDRFSAERTGGSVSTLTIQRTQQEDSAVYLCASSGGGGGAWRVTGELFFGEGSRLTVL.

The J gene is TRBJ1-1, the V gene TRBV20-1; a possible D gene is TRBD1 (6 bases). This CDR3 is built from 14 residues. Germline loops: CDR1 DFQATT, CDR2 SNEGSKA (reference sequence). The V gene lost 4 bases and the J gene lost 0 bases, with 12 bases spanning the gap. The CDR3 nucleotides read TGCAGTGCTAAAATAGGGACATTGAACACTGAAGCTTTCTTT. Encoded protein: CSAKIGTLNTEAFF.

V and J are TRBV7-2 and TRBJ2-5; TRBD2 might be the D (5 bases). The end of the DNA is better explained by TRBJ2-7, so the J call may be wrong. The CDR3 is made up of 14 amino acids. The germline V gene encodes CDR1 SGHTA and CDR2 FQGNSA. CDR3 region: CASSRRKGDYEQYF. CDR3 nucleotide sequence: TGTGCCAGCAGCCGACGAAAGGGAGACTACGAGCAGTACTTC.

The chain employs TRBV20-1 and TRBJ2-7; D gene uncertain. The CDR3 extends over 13 amino acids. V lost 6 bases and J lost 0, with 12 bases in between. CDR1 and CDR2 (germline): DFQATT, SNEGSKA (reference sequence). The CDR3 protein is CSASQQNSYEQYF. The CDR3 DNA is TGCAGTGCGTCCCAGCAAAACTCCTACGAGCAGTACTTC.

This clonotype has just a few counts. This sequence joins TRBV28 and TRBJ2-5, with TRBD2 as a possible D gene (6 bases). The J call may be mistaken, given a closer DNA end match to TRBJ2-7. From germline, CDR1 is MDHEN and CDR2 SYDVKM. The CDR3 is 14 residues long. DNA of the CDR3: TGTGCCAGCAGTTTAAGTCCGGAGGGCCACGAGCAGTACTTC. It is translated as CASSLSPEGHEQYF.

The chain recombines TRBV28 with TRBJ2-5; the D gene is possibly TRBD1 (5 bases). With the DNA end fitting TRBJ2-7 better, the J assignment may be wrong. The germline CDR1 and CDR2 sequences are MDHEN and SYDVKM. CDR3 size: 12 residues. CDR3 bases: TGTGCCAGCAGCGACAGACCCTACGAGCAGTACTTC. Its translation is CASSDRPYEQYF.

With respect to this clonotype: At one end, the junction sequence differs from germline, possibly due to a read error. The chain has TRBV12-3 or TRBV12-4 and TRBJ2-5, with a weak D call TRBD1 (6 bases). The CDR3 spans 14 residues. CDR3 DNA sequence: TGTACCAGCAGTTTATTTCCAGGGGTAGAGACCCAGTACTTC. This sequence encodes CTSSLFPGVETQYF.

The chain has TRBV20-1 and TRBJ1-2, with a tentative D call TRBD1 (6 bases). The CDR3 spans 14 residues. V lost 0 bases to trimming and J lost 2 bases, with 10 bases between them. CDR1 DFQATT and CDR2 SNEGSKA come from the germline V gene (reference sequence). CDR3 loop: CSAREEGGNYGYTF. The CDR3 DNA reads TGCAGTGCTAGAGAAGAGGGGGGAAACTATGGCTACACCTTC.

The rearrangement joins TRBV29-1 to TRBJ2-1, with a weak D call TRBD2 (7 bases). Gene TRBJ2-5 matches the end of the DNA better, so the J call may be wrong. Germline loops: CDR1 SQVTM, CDR2 ANQGSEA. The CDR3 runs to 11 residues. CDR3: CSTGLGGTQYF. Here the CDR3 DNA reads TGCAGCACTGGACTAGGGGGGACCCAGTACTTC.

This clonotype has just a few counts. A read error may produce the germline difference seen at one junction end. The chain joins TRBV4-1 to TRBJ2-5, with D tentatively TRBD2 (5 bases). The DNA end lines up better with TRBJ2-7; the J call may be wrong. The length of the CDR3 is 15 residues. CDR1 and CDR2 (germline): MGHRA, YSYEKL. The CDR3 bases are TGCGCTAGCAGCCGAGATAGGACGGGAAGCTACGAGCAGTACTTC. It is translated as CASSRDRTGSYEQYF.

V gene TRBV7-2 combines with J gene TRBJ2-7; 8 bases are a match to TRBD2. The germline V gene has CDR1 SGHTA and CDR2 FQGNSA. The CDR3 length is 14 residues. V lost 5 bases, J lost 7 bases, and 10 bases stayed unmatched. Here the CDR3 DNA reads TGTGCCAGCAGCCCCTCCGGGGGGGGGTGGGAGCAGTACTTC. Amino acid sequence: CASSPSGGGWEQYF. Full variable domain (remainder filled in from reference TRBV7-2 and TRBJ2-7): GAGVSQSPSNKVTEKGKDVELRCDPISGHTALYWYRQSLGQGLEFLIYFQGNSAPDKSGLPSDRFSAERTGGSVSTLTIQRTQQEDSAVYLCASSPSGGGWEQYFGPGTRLTVT.

This clonotype was picked up a small number of times. The chain uses TRBV20-1 and TRBJ1-2; TRBD1 aligns across 7 bases. The CDR3 loop spans 13 amino acids. V lost 6 bases and J lost 6; bases outside the gene matches: 10. Germline V gene data show CDR1 as DFQATT and CDR2 as SNEGSKA (reference sequence). The chain's CDR3 is CSAVEGGVNGYTF. CDR3 nucleotides: TGCAGTGCGGTTGAAGGGGGCGTTAATGGCTACACCTTC.

About this clonotype: Mismatch with germline at one junction end may stem from a read error. J is TRBJ2-5 and V is TRBV12-3 or TRBV12-4, with TRBD2 matching over 9 bases. The last part of the DNA fits TRBJ2-1 better; the J call may be wrong. This CDR3 has 11 residues. The CDR3 DNA follows: TGTGCCAGCAGTCTAGCGGGGCCCCAGTTCTTC. Its protein product is CASSLAGPQFF.

Only a few counts were recorded for this clonotype. The chain uses TRBV29-1 and TRBJ2-3; the D gene is possibly TRBD1 (5 bases). Per the germline V gene, CDR1 is SQVTM and CDR2 is ANQGSEA. V lost 7 bases and J lost 0, with 8 bases in between. This CDR3 has 12 amino acids. This CDR3 reads CSEDRSTDTQYF. The CDR3, as DNA: TGCAGCGAAGACAGAAGCACAGATACGCAGTATTTT.

This clonotype was detected a few times. The chain has TRBV5-1 and TRBJ2-3, with 7 bases lining up with TRBD2. Germline values: CDR1 SGHRS, CDR2 YFSETQ. V gave up 3 bases and J gave up 2 bases; unmatched junction bases: 6. The CDR3 consists of 15 residues. The CDR3, as DNA: TGCGCCAGCAGCTCGACGACTAGCTCCACAGATACGCAGTATTTT. Protein sequence: CASSSTTSSTDTQYF.

DNA for the CDR3: TGCGCCAGCAGCCAGGGCCCTCGGGGGCTTAACTATGGCTACACCTTC. Its protein is CASSQGPRGLNYGYTF. V and J are TRBV4-3 and TRBJ1-2; maybe TRBD1 (6 bases). V was shortened by 3 bases and J by 1 base, with 15 bases between the two germline ends. Germline CDR1 is LGHNA and CDR2 is YSLEER. The CDR3 spans 16 residues.

The chain links TRBV2 to TRBJ1-2; 8 nucleotides align to TRBD1. The CDR3 runs 14 residues. Unmatched junction bases numbered 10, after V lost 8 bases and J lost 5 bases. The germline CDR1 and CDR2 sequences are SNHLY and FYNNEI. The CDR3 sequence is CASGTSGGLYGYTF. The CDR3 nucleotides read TGTGCCAGCGGAACGTCAGGGGGCCTTTATGGCTACACCTTC.

There are many counts of this clonotype. CDR3 sequence (DNA): TGTGCCAGCAGCCCCCAGGGATCCGGAAACACCATATATTTT. Its translation: CASSPQGSGNTIYF. The J gene is TRBJ1-3, the V gene TRBV18; tentatively, D is TRBD1 (5 bases). Between the trimmed V and J ends, which lost 8 bases and 4 bases, there was a span of 15 bases. The germline V gene encodes CDR1 KGHSH and CDR2 LQKENI. This CDR3 region has 14 residues. Variable domain in full (rest from reference TRBV18 and TRBJ1-3): NAGVMQNPRHLVRRRGQEARLRCSPMKGHSHVYWYRQLPEEGLKFMVYLQKENIIDESGMPKERFSAEFPKEGPSILRIQQVVRGDSAAYFCASSPQGSGNTIYFGEGSWLTVV.

The rearrangement links TRBV7-2 to TRBJ1-1; 9 bases agree with TRBD1. Looked up from germline, CDR1 is SGHTA and CDR2 is FQGNSA. V shed 2 bases, J shed 6 bases, and the junction held 13 bases outside the gene matches. The length of the CDR3 is 17 residues. The CDR3 DNA reads TGTGCCAGCAGCTTATCGGGGCGACAGGGGGATCCTCCTGAAGCTTTCTTT. Translated: CASSLSGRQGDPPEAFF. Using reference TRBV7-2 and TRBJ1-1 for the parts outside the CDR3, the full variable domain is GAGVSQSPSNKVTEKGKDVELRCDPISGHTALYWYRQSLGQGLEFLIYFQGNSAPDKSGLPSDRFSAERTGGSVSTLTIQRTQQEDSAVYLCASSLSGRQGDPPEAFFGQGTRLTVV.

The chain joins TRBV9 to TRBJ2-1; the D gene could be TRBD1 or TRBD2 (5 bases each). V gave up 2 bases and J gave up 10 bases, with 13 bases separating them. CDR3 size: 13 residues. Germline CDR1 and CDR2: SGDLS and YYNGEE. The CDR3 DNA is TGTGCCAGCAGCGTTGGGGGAATGGGCGAGCAGTTCTTC. It yields the protein CASSVGGMGEQFF.

This clonotype was detected a few times. V usage is TRBV29-1 and J usage is TRBJ2-5, with D possibly being TRBD1 or TRBD2 (5 bases each). The J call is in doubt because the DNA end fits TRBJ2-7 better. Looked up from germline, CDR1 is SQVTM and CDR2 is ANQGSEA. This CDR3 spans 15 amino acids. The CDR3 spells CSVEDSGDRTYEQYF. The CDR3 DNA sequence: TGCAGCGTTGAAGATTCTGGGGACCGCACCTACGAGCAGTACTTC.

This clonotype was picked up a small number of times. The CDR3 sequence: CASSWGQNNGYTF. The CDR3 nucleotides are TGTGCCAGCAGTTGGGGACAGAATAATGGCTACACCTTC. V and J are TRBV28 and TRBJ1-2; 7 bases fit TRBD1. V was pared by 4 bases and J by 6 bases, with 5 bases of the junction left unmatched. Germline V lookup: CDR1 MDHEN, CDR2 SYDVKM. This CDR3 comprises 13 residues.

This clonotype was detected a few times. J is TRBJ1-5 and V is TRBV20-1, with 7 bases identical to TRBD1. Germline assignment: CDR1 DFQATT and CDR2 SNEGSKA (reference sequence). The junction had 11 bases not matched to a gene; V was cut back by 6 bases and J by 3 bases. CDR3 length: 15 residues. The CDR3 DNA sequence: TGCAGTGCCATACAGGGGAACGTACTCAATCAGCCCCAGCATTTT. Translating gives CSAIQGNVLNQPQHF.